The T cell receptor beta chain under discussion was sequenced for a study of response to subunit inactivated influenza vaccine. A single record per CDR3 protein comes from TCRdb applying MiXCR to the RT-PCR reads. The sample carries approximately 500,000 distinct CDR3 sequences, roughly 25% recorded once. This CDR3 has 13 residues. The germline V and J ends were trimmed by 0 bases and 0 bases, with 0 bases remaining between them. At least ten counts were recorded for this clonotype. The same sample was also used in a study of T cells expressing NK-cell markers. That publication notes: UMI-tagged 5'RACE template switching yielded the TCR beta cDNA. Cells sorted as CD3+CD56+NKG2C+, CD3+CD56+NKG2C- and CD3+CD56-NKG2C+ T cells supplied the TCR beta repertoires. These clonotypes additionally ranked first within the CD3+CD56-NKG2C+ fraction of a few donors.

The chain uses TRBV12-3 or TRBV12-4 and TRBJ1-5; D remains ambiguous. The sample consisted of CD4+ T cells sorted from PBMCs, taken 12 days after vaccination. The clonotype originates from a man aged 50-60 years who received an inactivated influenza vaccine. The CDR3: CASSLASNQPQHF. Written as DNA, the CDR3 is TGTGCCAGCAGTTTAGCTAGCAATCAGCCCCAGCATTTT.